Below are 24 T cell receptor beta chains sequenced from a single sample in a study of OX40 agonist ivuxolimab in advanced cancers. Receptor amplification or capture employed the immunoSEQ multiplex PCR assay. In its TCRdb copy, this immuneACCESS table keeps in-frame sequences only and misses some clones. Where compared with another copy, unresolved V genes explain less than half of these, and the others have no known cause. A total of fewer than 70,000 clones appear in this sample, approximately 87% of them only once. In total, the top ten clones hold 3% to 3.5% of the sample. The sequencing used CD4+ or CD8+ T cells sorted from blood, collected in a trial of the OX40 agonist ivuxolimab. These receptors all stem from an adult with an advanced solid tumor such as melanoma, head and neck, liver or kidney cancer.

This chain uses TRBV9 with TRBJ1-2, with D possibly TRBD1 on 5 matching bases. The V end lost 0 bases, the J end lost 7 bases, and 16 bases lay between the germline ends. Germline V gives CDR1 SGDLS, CDR2 YYNGEE. CDR3 length equals 15 residues. The CDR3 region has the DNA TGTGCCAGCAGCGTAGGAGATAGGGGTGGTCGTGGCTACACCTTC. Protein: CASSVGDRGGRGYTF.

This clone was counted between two and nine times. V is TRBV7-8 and J is TRBJ2-5, with D tentatively TRBD1 (6 bases). This CDR3 spans 14 amino acids. Deletions cut 4 bases from V and 1 base from J, with 10 bases between. The germline CDR1 and CDR2 sequences are SGHVS and FQNEAQ. CDR3 sequence reads: CASSSGQSQETQYF. The CDR3 DNA reads as TGTGCCAGCAGCTCAGGACAGTCCCAAGAGACCCAGTACTTC.

The genes are TRBV18 and TRBJ2-5; D possibly uses TRBD1 or TRBD2 (5 bases each). With 2 bases removed from V and 3 bases from J, the gap between germline ends came to 7 bases. Germline values: CDR1 KGHSH, CDR2 LQKENI. The CDR3 consists of 13 residues. The CDR3 sequence is CASSPGGKETQYF. The CDR3 nucleotides are TGTGCCAGCTCACCAGGGGGTAAAGAGACCCAGTACTTC.

The chain employs TRBV11-1 and TRBJ2-1; 7 bases line up with TRBD2. Trimming removed 0 bases from V and 4 bases from J; junction bases left unmatched: 3. The CDR3 sequence is 15 residues long. The germline gives CDR1 SGHAT, CDR2 FQDESV (reference sequence). The CDR3 here is CASSLAGGEYNEQFF. The DNA of the CDR3 is TGTGCCAGCAGCTTAGCGGGGGGGGAATACAATGAGCAGTTCTTC. Drawing the rest from reference TRBV11-1 and TRBJ2-1, the complete variable domain is EAEVAQSPRYKITEKSQAVAFWCDPISGHATLYWYRQILGQGPELLVQFQDESVVDDSQLPKDRFSAERLKGVDSTLKIQPAELGDSAMYLCASSLAGGEYNEQFFGPGTRLTVL.

The chain uses TRBV6-1 and TRBJ1-4; 8 nucleotides agree with TRBD1. The length of the CDR3 is 14 residues. The V and J ends lost 4 bases and 5 bases, in that order; junction bases with no gene match: 3. The germline CDR1 and CDR2 sequences are MNHNS and SASEGT. This CDR3 reads CASSVGDRNEKLFF. CDR3 nucleotide sequence: TGTGCCAGCAGTGTAGGGGACAGGAATGAAAAACTGTTTTTT.

This chain links TRBV7-2 with TRBJ1-1; TRBD1 matches 9 bases. The CDR3 sequence is 14 residues long. The trim removed 1 base at V and 6 bases at J, leaving 3 bases unmatched. Germline V gene sequence: CDR1 SGHTA, CDR2 FQGNSA. The CDR3 nucleotides are TGTGCCAGCAGCTTAGGGGACAGGGCCCCTGAAGCTTTCTTT. Protein: CASSLGDRAPEAFF.

The chain employs TRBV11-3 and TRBJ2-1, with 8 bases fitting TRBD2. This CDR3 has 14 amino acids. With 6 bases clipped from V and 1 base from J, the junction kept 2 bases outside the gene matches. Germline V gives CDR1 SGHNT, CDR2 YENEEA. Here the CDR3 DNA reads TGTGCCAGCAGAGCGGGGGTATCCTACAATGAGCAGTTCTTC. Translated, it gives CASRAGVSYNEQFF.

The chain joins TRBV11-2 to TRBJ2-3; 9 bases are shared with TRBD2. The CDR3 runs 16 residues. V lost 5 bases to trimming and J lost 5 bases; unmatched junction nucleotides: 11. Germline values: CDR1 SGHAT, CDR2 FQNNGV. In DNA form, the CDR3 reads TGTGCCAGCAGCCTCCAGGCCGCGGGGGGGGGAGATACGCAGTATTTT. Translated, it gives CASSLQAAGGGDTQYF.

The gene calls are TRBV12-5 and TRBJ1-1; 8 bases agree with TRBD1. The V gene end was trimmed by 6 bases and the J gene end by 2 bases; junction bases not matched to a gene: 8. The germline CDR1 and CDR2 sequences are LGHNT and FRNRAP. This CDR3 is built from 15 residues. CDR3: CASGWTGFGNTEAFF. In DNA, the CDR3 is TGTGCTAGTGGCTGGACAGGGTTCGGAAACACTGAAGCTTTCTTT.

V is TRBV7-2 and J is TRBJ2-2; no reliable D call. CDR1 SGHTA and CDR2 FQGNSA come from the germline V gene. Between the trimmed V and J ends, which lost 1 base and 8 bases, there was a span of 5 bases. The length of the CDR3 is 12 residues. In nucleotides, the CDR3 is TGTGCCAGCAGCTTAGAGGCAGGGGAGCTGTTTTTT. This translates into CASSLEAGELFF.

The chain combines TRBV11-3 with TRBJ2-3; 7 nucleotides agree with TRBD2. V lost 3 bases and J lost 0; bases outside the gene matches: 3. Germline V CDR1 and CDR2: SGHNT, YENEEA. This CDR3 is 15 amino acids long. DNA of the CDR3: TGTGCCAGCAGCTTCGGCGGGGGTAGCACAGATACGCAGTATTTT. Its translation: CASSFGGGSTDTQYF.

The table lists this clone with a few counts. This chain links TRBV7-8 with TRBJ2-1; D gene unclear. This CDR3 comprises 15 residues. V was pared by 5 bases and J by 0 bases, with 11 bases between. The germline CDR1 and CDR2 sequences are SGHVS and FQNEAQ. CDR3 residues: CASSPVALSYNEQFF. The CDR3 DNA sequence: TGTGCCAGCAGCCCCGTCGCCCTCTCCTACAATGAGCAGTTCTTC.

The chain joins TRBV7-3 to TRBJ2-3, with D possibly being TRBD2 (6 bases). V was trimmed by 2 bases and J by 1 base, leaving 13 bases between them. The V gene's germline CDR1 is SGHTA and CDR2 FQGTGA. This CDR3 region has 16 residues. The CDR3, as DNA: TGTGCCAGCAGCTTAGGCGGAGGGGTCGGCACAGATACGCAGTATTTT. Amino acid sequence: CASSLGGGVGTDTQYF.

The J gene is TRBJ2-7, the V gene TRBV9, with D unresolved. The CDR3 runs 13 residues. The V and J ends lost 3 bases and 6 bases respectively, with 13 bases between them. Germline V gene lookup returns CDR1 SGDLS and CDR2 YYNGEE. CDR3 protein: CASSATPTREQYF. Written as DNA, the CDR3 is TGTGCCAGCAGCGCCACCCCCACACGCGAGCAGTACTTC. Using reference TRBV9 and TRBJ2-7 for the parts outside the CDR3, the full variable domain is DSGVTQTPKHLITATGQRVTLRCSPRSGDLSVYWYQQSLDQGLQFLIQYYNGEERAKGNILERFSAQQFPDLHSELNLSSLELGDSALYFCASSATPTREQYFGPGTRLTVT.

The chain employs TRBV19 and TRBJ2-3; TRBD1 is a possible D gene (6 bases). The CDR3 covers 14 residues. The V gene lost 3 bases and the J gene lost 6 bases, with 13 bases spanning the gap. Germline assignment: CDR1 LNHDA and CDR2 SQIVND (reference sequence). The CDR3 loop is CASSIPRGRDTQYF. As DNA, the CDR3 is TGTGCCAGTAGTATCCCCAGGGGAAGGGATACGCAGTATTTT.

The chain carries TRBV14 and TRBJ2-2; 7 bases align to TRBD2. Germline CDR1 and CDR2: SGHDN and FVKESK. Unmatched junction bases numbered 7, after V lost 6 bases and J lost 3 bases. The CDR3 has 15 amino acids. CDR3 in amino acids: CASSFTGRYTGELFF. CDR3 nucleotides: TGTGCCAGCAGTTTCACCGGGAGGTACACCGGGGAGCTGTTTTTT.

The J gene is TRBJ2-5, the V gene TRBV11-3; either TRBD1 or TRBD2 may fit D (5 bases each). From germline, CDR1 is SGHNT and CDR2 YENEEA. Trimming took 4 bases from V and 4 from J, leaving 16 bases between them. This CDR3 is 15 amino acids long. CDR3 in amino acids: CASSSGTGVIETQYF. The CDR3 DNA reads as TGTGCCAGCAGCTCCGGGACCGGGGTAATAGAGACCCAGTACTTC.

This clone was picked up one time. V gene TRBV18 combines with J gene TRBJ2-7; 8 bases are shared with TRBD1. The CDR3 has 13 residues. Germline values: CDR1 KGHSH, CDR2 LQKENI. Germline trimming cut 4 bases from V and 3 bases from J; bases unmatched to any gene: 2. The CDR3 bases are TGTGCCAGCTCACAGGGACAGGTCTACGAGCAGTACTTC. Protein: CASSQGQVYEQYF.

This rearrangement joins TRBV19 to TRBJ2-1, with a possible D match to TRBD2 (5 bases). The ends were cut back, 5 bases at V and 7 bases at J, with 18 bases in the middle. Germline V lookup: CDR1 LNHDA, CDR2 SQIVND (reference sequence). CDR3 length equals 15 residues. The CDR3 DNA sequence: TGTGCCAGTAGTGATCCGAGGGTCCTACTTAATGAGCAGTTCTTC. It specifies CASSDPRVLLNEQFF.

The chain combines TRBV6-5 with TRBJ1-2; tentatively, D is TRBD1 (6 bases). The length of the CDR3 is 16 residues. Germline CDR1 MNHEY, CDR2 SVGAGI. With 2 bases removed from V and 1 base from J, the gap between germline ends came to 14 bases. DNA of the CDR3: TGTGCCAGCAGTTACCAAACCCCGGGACATAACTATGGCTACACCTTC. As protein: CASSYQTPGHNYGYTF.

This CDR3 reads CASSFDRAGTQYF. CDR3 in DNA: TGTGCCAGCAGCTTCGACAGGGCCGGGACGCAGTATTTT. The chain couples TRBV7-3 to TRBJ2-3, with 7 bases fitting TRBD1. CDR3 length: 13 amino acids. CDR1 is SGHTA, CDR2 FQGTGA, per germline. J gave up 9 bases and V 3 bases, and 6 bases lay outside the gene matches.

This chain joins TRBV9 and TRBJ2-3; D may be TRBD1 or TRBD2 (5 bases each). Between the trimmed V and J ends, which lost 6 bases and 6 bases, there was a span of 20 bases. Germline V lookup: CDR1 SGDLS, CDR2 YYNGEE. The CDR3 has 15 amino acids. CDR3 DNA sequence: TGTGCCAGCACCAGACAGACTCTACTAGGGGATACGCAGTATTTT. It specifies CASTRQTLLGDTQYF.

V and J are TRBV7-2 and TRBJ2-5; perhaps TRBD2 as D (6 bases). From germline, CDR1 is SGHTA and CDR2 FQGNSA. The CDR3 is made up of 14 amino acids. The V gene lost 5 bases and the J gene lost 1 base, with 11 bases spanning the gap. CDR3 bases: TGTGCCAGCAGCGAGAGGGACTTCCAAGAGACCCAGTACTTC. Its translation: CASSERDFQETQYF.

The sample holds a few counts of this clone. This chain uses TRBV6-1 with TRBJ2-6; D not resolved. The CDR3 consists of 14 residues. V lost 7 bases and J 0 bases, leaving 7 bases between the germline ends. Germline values: CDR1 MNHNS, CDR2 SASEGT. The CDR3 region is CASKSSSGANVLTF. In nucleotides, the CDR3 is TGTGCCAGCAAATCTAGCTCTGGGGCCAACGTCCTGACTTTC.